This T cell receptor (beta chain) stems from a study of T cells in Graves' hyperthyroidism and ophthalmopathy. This clonotype was recorded many times. What was amplified from RNA transcripts were TCR beta CDR3 regions. Carried out on the TCR CDR3, a first-round RT-PCR used the HTBI primer set. TCRdb redid the calling of the multiplex PCR reads with MiXCR, one entry per CDR3 protein. In the table there are 220,000 or so distinct CDR3 sequences, roughly 15% of which are singletons. The germline V and J ends were trimmed by 9 bases and 2 bases, with 31 bases remaining between them. Germline V gene sequence: CDR1 MNHNS, CDR2 SASEGT. This CDR3 has 19 residues.

This chain links TRBV6-1 with TRBJ1-1; D may be TRBD1 (5 bases). Sequencing was performed on blood. The sequence was collected from a woman aged 18 to 35 with Graves' ophthalmopathy. CDR3 coding DNA: TGTGCCAGTATGCGAAGTTACGCCGGGACCATACCTACAAACACTGAAGCTTTCTTT. As protein: CASMRSYAGTIPTNTEAFF.